This section outlines one T cell receptor beta chain sequence together with its context. Its antigen is undetermined. TCRdb's copy holds only in-frame clones and misses some; the assay was immunoSEQ multiplex PCR. The table includes around 990,000 clones, about 80% detected once. The data were taken from a study of shared clonotypes between healthy human individuals. Study results and caveats: Represented genetic and exposure-history diversity was restricted by having few donors.

With V trimmed by 3 bases and J by 1 base, 7 bases remained unmatched. This CDR3 is built from 16 residues. CDR1 is LNHDA and CDR2 is SQIVND in the germline V gene (reference sequence). Sequencing was performed on memory CD4+ T cells from PBMCs. As to subset: CD45RA-negative fraction. This sequence was found in a man younger than 30 in good health. Some clones in this sample may be carry-over from other donors' samples. The chain employs TRBV19 and TRBJ1-2; the match to TRBD1 covers 8 bases. The CDR3 region is CASSMSGQAFNYGYTF. The CDR3 region has the DNA TGTGCCAGTAGTATGTCGGGACAGGCATTTAACTATGGCTACACCTTC.